The 10 T cell receptor beta chains in this list originate from one sample, sequenced in a study of T-cell memory formation after mild COVID-19. One entry per CDR3 protein results from TCRdb running MiXCR on the 5' RACE reads. The table records 350,000 to 500,000 distinct CDR3 sequences, under 25% of them present only once. Sequencing was carried out using PBMCs or a T cell subset sorted from them (not recorded which). The receptors come from an adult woman who had mild COVID-19 (a few samples of this study predate the infection). Cell type and time point are not known.

The rearrangement joins TRBV4-3 to TRBJ2-6; D is ambiguous. Trimming cost V 1 base and J 0 bases, with 7 bases left between them. Germline CDR1 and CDR2: LGHNA and YSLEER. CDR3 size: 16 residues. In nucleotides, the CDR3 is TGCGCCAGCAGCCAAGGCACGACCTCTGGGGCCAACGTCCTGACTTTC. It translates to CASSQGTTSGANVLTF.

The rearrangement uses TRBV29-1 and TRBJ2-7, with D hard to call. The CDR3 extends over 12 amino acids. Trimming left V 3 bases short and J 0 bases short, with 6 bases between. CDR1 SQVTM and CDR2 ANQGSEA come from the germline V gene. CDR3 coding DNA: TGCAGCGTTGAGCAGGCCTCCTACGAGCAGTACTTC. This translates into CSVEQASYEQYF.

The chain recombines TRBV5-1 with TRBJ2-3; TRBD2 is a possible D gene (6 bases). Looked up from germline, CDR1 is SGHRS and CDR2 is YFSETQ. CDR3 length: 13 amino acids. Trimming left V 0 bases short and J 9 bases short, with 11 bases between. The CDR3 reads CASSLEGTSTQYF. CDR3 DNA: TGCGCCAGCAGCTTGGAAGGGACTTCAACGCAGTATTTT.

CDR3 region: CASSQTSRGNEQFF. In DNA, the CDR3 is TGCGCCAGCAGCCAGACATCCCGGGGAAATGAGCAGTTCTTC. This chain uses TRBV4-1 with TRBJ2-1; D possibly corresponds to TRBD2 (5 bases). Looked up from germline, CDR1 is MGHRA and CDR2 is YSYEKL. Trimming stripped 3 bases from V and 7 bases from J, with 13 bases between. CDR3 length: 14 residues.

This clonotype was picked up a small number of times. The chain has TRBV2 and TRBJ2-3, with TRBD1 matching 7 bases. From germline, CDR1 is SNHLY and CDR2 FYNNEI. The CDR3 is 15 amino acids. Trimming removed 1 base from V and 8 bases from J; junction bases left unmatched: 9. CDR3 coding DNA: TGTGCCAGCAGTGAAGACCAGGGACAGTGGGGTACGCAGTATTTT. Translating gives CASSEDQGQWGTQYF.

This rearrangement joins TRBV20-1 to TRBJ2-3; D tentatively reads TRBD1 or TRBD2 (5 bases each). V gave up 5 bases and J gave up 0 bases, with 12 bases separating them. Germline V gives CDR1 DFQATT, CDR2 SNEGSKA (reference sequence). CDR3 size: 14 residues. CDR3 nucleotides: TGCAGTGCTCTAAGTGGGGGAAGCACAGATACGCAGTATTTT. Protein product: CSALSGGSTDTQYF.

The table lists this clonotype with a count of one. The junction differs from germline at one of its ends, possibly a read error. J is TRBJ2-3 and V is TRBV5-5, with D perhaps given as TRBD1 or TRBD2 (6 bases each). The CDR3 consists of 15 residues. CDR1 SGHKS and CDR2 YYEKEE come from the germline V gene (reference sequence). As DNA, the CDR3 is TGTGCCAGCAGCTCGGTCCCGGAGGAGGGGGGCCTGATGCATTTT. Its protein product is CASSSVPEEGGLMHF.

This chain links TRBV29-1 with TRBJ2-7; 12 bases fit TRBD2. The CDR3 totals 15 residues. The V gene's germline CDR1 is SQVTM and CDR2 ANQGSEA. The J segment lost 5 bases and the V segment lost 7 bases, leaving 12 bases of the junction unmatched. The chain's CDR3 is CSALLAGGGSHEQYF. CDR3 sequence (DNA): TGCAGCGCCCTACTAGCGGGAGGCGGGTCCCACGAGCAGTACTTC.

V usage is TRBV12-3 or TRBV12-4 and J usage is TRBJ2-3; the D is unclear. The ends were cut back, 7 bases at V and 3 bases at J, with 8 bases in the middle. CDR3 size: 12 residues. The CDR3 loop reads CASTTLTDTQYF. For the CDR3, the DNA is TGTGCCAGCACCACTCTTACAGATACGCAGTATTTT.

This chain connects TRBV12-3 or TRBV12-4 to TRBJ2-7; 7 bases line up with TRBD1. V was pared by 9 bases and J by 3 bases, with 8 bases of the junction left unmatched. The CDR3 extends over 13 amino acids. The CDR3 DNA follows: TGTGCCAGTGCACAGGGGTGGAACTACGAGCAGTACTTC. It codes for CASAQGWNYEQYF.